These 3 T cell receptor beta chains were sequenced from one sample in a study of cytomegalovirus exposure and HLA in healthy donors. The PCR made use of 60 Vbeta and 13 Jbeta primers. Here immunoSEQ multiplex PCR was the method, and the copy in TCRdb shows in-frame clones only, minus some. The data show under 200,000 clones, approximately 80% seen once. The sample comprised PBMCs. Receptor source: a man in his fifties in good health and CMV-seropositive.

This clone has only a few counts. CDR3 sequence reads: CASSIFLGQNYGYTF. CDR3 sequence (DNA): TGTGCCAGTAGTATATTCCTGGGACAGAACTATGGCTACACCTTC. The genes are TRBV19 and TRBJ1-2; 7 bases map to TRBD1. Trimming removed 2 bases from V and 2 bases from J; junction bases left unmatched: 5. This CDR3 comprises 15 residues. Germline CDR1 and CDR2: LNHDA and SQIVND (reference sequence).

V gene TRBV7-9 combines with J gene TRBJ1-4, with TRBD1 matching 11 bases. With 5 bases clipped from V and 5 bases from J, the junction kept 4 bases outside the gene matches. Germline CDR1 and CDR2: SEHNR and FQNEAQ (reference sequence). CDR3 length equals 15 residues. The CDR3 sequence: CASSLGDRGNEKLFF. As DNA, the CDR3 is TGTGCCAGCAGCCTCGGGGACAGGGGGAATGAAAAACTGTTTTTT.

About this clone itself: Germline and junction disagree at one end, which may indicate a read error. The rearrangement joins TRBV5-6 to TRBJ1-1; TRBD1 matches at 8 bases. The CDR3 is 13 amino acids. In germline, CDR1 is SGHDT, CDR2 YYEEEE. Here the CDR3 reads CASSLASRGPTYF. CDR3 sequence (DNA): TGTGCCAGCAGCTTGGCCTCCAGGGGGCCCACCTACTTT. The full variable domain, with the rest looked up from reference TRBV5-6 and TRBJ1-1, is DAGVTQSPTHLIKTRGQQVTLRCSPKSGHDTVSWYQQALGQGPQFIFQYYEEEERQRGNFPDRFSGHQFPNYSSELNVNALLLGDSALYLCASSLASRGPTYFGQGTRLTVV.